What follows are 5 T cell receptor beta chains derived from one specimen sequenced in a study of blood T cell repertoires in COVID-19. This table comes from immunoSEQ multiplex PCR, and its TCRdb copy is limited to in-frame clones, with some not included. The sample includes about 270,000 clones, around four fifths of them seen just once. The sample comprised peripheral blood. The receptors derive from an elderly man with acute or convalescent COVID-19.

The chain employs TRBV7-8 and TRBJ2-1; 11 nucleotides align to TRBD2. Germline V CDR1 and CDR2: SGHVS, FQNEAQ. Trimming at V came to 2 bases and at J to 4 bases, leaving 22 bases not matched to a gene. CDR3 length: 22 residues. The CDR3 DNA reads TGTGCCAGCAGCTTACGAACCTACAAGGGTAGCGGGAGGGCCCCGATTTACAATGAGCAGTTCTTC. Translating gives CASSLRTYKGSGRAPIYNEQFF.

The CDR3 DNA sequence: TGTGCCAGCAGCCTGCAGGGAATGAGTACAGATACGCAGTATTTT. The encoded protein is CASSLQGMSTDTQYF. The chain uses TRBV5-6 and TRBJ2-3; D perhaps matches TRBD1 (5 bases). Trimming took off 4 bases at V and 3 bases at J, with 15 bases between the two ends. This CDR3 is 15 amino acids long. Germline V lookup: CDR1 SGHDT, CDR2 YYEEEE.

The chain employs TRBV6-5 and TRBJ1-1; TRBD1 agrees at 8 bases. The CDR3 is 16 amino acids. V shed 0 bases, J shed 0 bases, and the junction held 3 bases outside the gene matches. Looked up from germline, CDR1 is MNHEY and CDR2 is SVGAGI. This CDR3 reads CASSYSRDRMNTEAFF. The DNA of the CDR3 is TGTGCCAGCAGTTACTCCCGGGACAGGATGAACACTGAAGCTTTCTTT.

This clone was recorded once. This sequence joins TRBV6-1 and TRBJ1-4; D unresolved. CDR3 size: 16 residues. V was shortened by 1 base and J by 4 bases, with 13 bases between the two germline ends. Germline assignment: CDR1 MNHNS and CDR2 SASEGT. CDR3 region: CASSEVRRTLNEKLFF. Written as DNA, the CDR3 is TGTGCCAGCAGTGAAGTTCGTCGGACTCTTAATGAAAAACTGTTTTTT.

The J gene is TRBJ2-3, the V gene TRBV19; 9 positions agree with TRBD1. Trimming at V came to 4 bases and at J to 5 bases, leaving 4 bases not matched to a gene. CDR1 and CDR2 from the germline V gene are LNHDA and SQIVND (reference sequence). The CDR3 consists of 14 residues. This CDR3 is CASSTTGGRDTQYF. CDR3 DNA: TGTGCCAGTAGTACGACAGGGGGGCGAGATACGCAGTATTTT.